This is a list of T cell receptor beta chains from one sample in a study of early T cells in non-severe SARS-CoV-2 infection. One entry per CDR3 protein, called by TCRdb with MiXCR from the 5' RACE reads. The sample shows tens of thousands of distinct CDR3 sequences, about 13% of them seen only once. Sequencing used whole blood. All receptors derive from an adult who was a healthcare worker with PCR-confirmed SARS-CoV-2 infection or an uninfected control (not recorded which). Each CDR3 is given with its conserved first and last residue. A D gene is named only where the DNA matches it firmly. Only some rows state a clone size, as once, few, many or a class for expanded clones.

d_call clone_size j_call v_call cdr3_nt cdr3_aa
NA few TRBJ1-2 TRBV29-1 TGCAGCGCTCCGGACAGCAACTATGGCTACACCTTC CSAPDSNYGYTF
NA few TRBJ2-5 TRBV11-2 TGTGCCAGCAGCTTAGAAACGAAAGAGACCCAGTACTTC CASSLETKETQYF
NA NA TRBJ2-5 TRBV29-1 TGCAGCGTTGCCCAGGTTGAATGGGAGACCCAGTACTTC CSVAQVEWETQYF
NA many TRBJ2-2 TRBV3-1 TGTGCCAGCAGCCAAAGTAATGTGAACACCGGGGAGCTGTTTTTT CASSQSNVNTGELFF
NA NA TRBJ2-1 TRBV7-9 TGTGCCAGCAGCTTAGAGTTAACAGCCGACAATGAGCAGTTCTTC CASSLELTADNEQFF
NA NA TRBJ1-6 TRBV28 TGTGCCACGAATACCGGGCACCGATTCAATTCACCCCTCCACTTT CATNTGHRFNSPLHF
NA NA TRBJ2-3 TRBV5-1 TGCGCCAGCAGCTTGGATCCTGGGGGGGATACGCAGTATTTT CASSLDPGGDTQYF
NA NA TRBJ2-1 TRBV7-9 TGTGCCAGCAGCTCCCTTAGTTACAATGAGCAGTTCTTC CASSSLSYNEQFF
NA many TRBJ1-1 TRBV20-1 TGCAGTGCCTCAACAGGAGTGCGGGCTGAAGCTTTCTTT CSASTGVRAEAFF
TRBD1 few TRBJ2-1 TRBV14 TGTGCCAGCAGCCAGGCCGGGACAGGGAAGTCCTACAATGAGCAGTTCTTC CASSQAGTGKSYNEQFF
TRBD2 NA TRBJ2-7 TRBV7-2 TGTGCCAGCAGCTTAGTACCATCTAGCGGAGTCGAGCAGTACTTC CASSLVPSSGVEQYF
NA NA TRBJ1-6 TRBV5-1 TGCGCCAGCAGCTTGGGAGGGGGTTCACCCCTCCACTTT CASSLGGGSPLHF
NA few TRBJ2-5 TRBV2 TGTGCCAGCAGTGTGACCACCTGGGAGACCCAGTACTTC CASSVTTWETQYF
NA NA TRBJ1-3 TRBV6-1 TGTGCCAGCAGGGTGGCAGTCGCATCCTCTGGAAACACCATATATTTT CASRVAVASSGNTIYF
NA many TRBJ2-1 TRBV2 TGTGCCAGCAGTCCGCTAGCGGAGCAGTTCTTC CASSPLAEQFF
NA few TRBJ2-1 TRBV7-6 TGTGCCAGCAGCTACTTAGTTGGGGTGAGCAATGAGCAGTTCTTC CASSYLVGVSNEQFF
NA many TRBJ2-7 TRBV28 TGTGCCAGCACCAACGTTCAGGGACTCTCCTACGAGCAGTACTTC CASTNVQGLSYEQYF
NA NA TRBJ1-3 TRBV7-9 TGTGCCAGCAGCCTTCGGAAATCTGGAAACACCATATATTTT CASSLRKSGNTIYF
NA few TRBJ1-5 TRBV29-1 TGCAGCGTTAAATCGGGGCCCCACGATAGCAATCAGCCCCAGCATTTT CSVKSGPHDSNQPQHF
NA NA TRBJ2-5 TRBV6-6 TGTGCCAGCAGTCCAGGGCAGGAGACCCAGTACTTC CASSPGQETQYF
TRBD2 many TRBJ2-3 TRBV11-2 TGTGCCAGCAGCCCGGGACTAGCGGGACCATGGGATACGCAGTATTTT CASSPGLAGPWDTQYF
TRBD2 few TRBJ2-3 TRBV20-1 TGCAGTGCTAGAGACCCCAAGCTAGCGGGTAGGACAGATACGCAGTATTTT CSARDPKLAGRTDTQYF
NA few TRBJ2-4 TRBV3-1 TGTGCCAGCAGCCAAGATCGACTAGCCAAAAACATTCAGTACTTC CASSQDRLAKNIQYF
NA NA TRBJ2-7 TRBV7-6 TGTGCCAGCAGCTTACTCGAGTCCTACGAGCAGTACTTC CASSLLESYEQYF
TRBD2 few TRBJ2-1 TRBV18 TGTGCCAGCTCACCAAGCTTAGCGGGAGCAGCCGAGCAGTTCTTC CASSPSLAGAAEQFF
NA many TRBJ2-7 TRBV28 TGTGCCAGCAGCCCTCGACTAGGAACCTACGAGCAGTACTTC CASSPRLGTYEQYF